This T cell receptor (beta chain) was identified during a study of lung T cells in sarcoidosis with Löfgren's syndrome. Overall study context: Bronchoalveolar lavage fluid in sarcoidosis accumulates CD4+ T cells. Study observations and caveats: Shared TRAV12-1 and TRBV2 CDR3 motifs were reported across several patients. Löfgren's syndrome patients reportedly showed greatest TRAV12-1 and TRBV2 expansion versus controls. These T cells were suggested, not shown, to recognize a putative antigen.

TCRdb redid the calling of the reads with MiXCR, one entry per CDR3 protein. The table shows 50,000 to 65,000 distinct CDR3 sequences, with about 20% occurring only once. The CDR3 length is 16 residues. Looked up from germline, CDR1 is SGHRS and CDR2 is YFSETQ. Unmatched junction bases numbered 6, after V lost 4 bases and J lost 0 bases. This clonotype came up many times. Antigen specificity is unknown. The source of this sequence is a human donor with sarcoidosis (Löfgren's syndrome or another form), or a control subject (not recorded which). The genes are TRBV5-1 and TRBJ2-1; 8 bases are a match to TRBD2. Material for sequencing was CD4+ T cells from PBMCs. The DNA of the CDR3 is TGCGCCAGCAGCACGCTACTAGCGGACTCCTACAATGAGCAGTTCTTC. This encodes CASSTLLADSYNEQFF. Full variable domain (remainder filled in from reference TRBV5-1 and TRBJ2-1): KAGVTQTPRYLIKTRGQQVTLSCSPISGHRSVSWYQQTPGQGLQFLFEYFSETQRNKGNFPGRFSGRQFSNSRSEMNVSTLELGDSALYLCASSTLLADSYNEQFFGPGTRLTVL.